This is a list of T cell receptor beta chains from one sample in a study of CD8 T cells in Susac syndrome. TCRdb reprocessed the immunoSEQ multiplex PCR reads with MiXCR, giving one entry per CDR3 protein. Of 180,000 or so distinct CDR3 sequences listed, over 85% are singletons. The source material was CD4+ T cells from PBMCs. Receptor source: a human donor in good health. Both conserved end residues are part of each CDR3. D genes are given only for firm matches. Size values are once, few and many counts, or a class for expanded clones, and some rows have none.

v_gene	abundance	d_gene	j_gene	CDR3aa	CDR3nt
TRBV6-5	once	.	TRBJ2-7	CASSPRAGYEQYF	TGTGCCAGCAGTCCTCGAGCAGGCTACGAGCAGTACTTC
TRBV27	.	TRBD2	TRBJ2-1	CASSSRGSGNNEQFF	TGTGCCAGCAGCTCTCGGGGTAGCGGGAACAATGAGCAGTTCTTC
TRBV12-3/TRBV12-4	.	.	TRBJ2-3	CASGPGQISQYF	TGTGCCAGCGGCCCGGGTCAAATCTCGCAGTATTTT
TRBV3-1	.	.	TRBJ1-4	CASSQPPGLGIEKLFF	TGTGCCAGCAGCCAACCGCCGGGACTAGGTATTGAAAAACTGTTTTTT
TRBV27	once	.	TRBJ2-1	CASIRRGYNEQFF	TGTGCCAGCATTCGGAGGGGTTACAATGAGCAGTTCTTC
TRBV7-9	few	.	TRBJ1-5	CASSLDGQPQHF	TGTGCCAGCAGCTTAGATGGGCAGCCCCAGCATTTT
TRBV2	few	.	TRBJ1-5	CASSVDQPQHF	TGTGCCAGCAGTGTTGATCAGCCCCAGCATTTT
TRBV15	.	.	TRBJ2-3	CATSRDRGTQYF	TGTGCCACCAGCAGAGATCGCGGTACGCAGTATTTT
TRBV29-1	.	.	TRBJ1-2	CSVATEDGYTF	TGCAGCGTTGCGACAGAGGATGGCTACACCTTC
TRBV12-3/TRBV12-4	.	.	TRBJ1-2	CAIPTDYGYTF	TGTGCCATCCCGACAGACTATGGCTACACCTTC
TRBV29-1	.	.	TRBJ1-2	CSVDDLGPFGYTF	TGCAGCGTTGATGATTTGGGGCCATTCGGTTACACCTTC
TRBV28	.	.	TRBJ2-3	CASSLPSPGADTQYF	TGTGCCAGCAGTTTACCGTCCCCCGGGGCAGATACGCAGTATTTT
TRBV23-1	.	TRBD1	TRBJ2-7	CASDARTGKYF	TGCGCCAGCGACGCTCGGACAGGGAAGTACTTC
TRBV6-6	.	TRBD2	TRBJ2-3	CASSYLTSGGADTQYF	TGTGCCAGCAGTTACTTGACTAGCGGGGGGGCAGATACGCAGTATTTT
TRBV4-3	.	TRBD2	TRBJ2-5	CASSQATSALFRETQYF	TGCGCCAGCAGCCAAGCGACTAGCGCCCTTTTTCGGGAGACCCAGTACTTC
TRBV9	.	.	TRBJ1-2	CASSVGGHLANYGYTF	TGTGCCAGCAGCGTAGGGGGACACTTAGCTAACTATGGCTACACCTTC
TRBV11-2	.	.	TRBJ2-1	CASSLSGFVYNEQFF	TGTGCCAGCAGCTTAAGCGGATTCGTATACAATGAGCAGTTCTTC
TRBV29-1	.	TRBD2	TRBJ2-7	CSVGTSYEQYF	TGCAGCGTTGGGACTAGCTACGAGCAGTACTTC
TRBV20-1	.	.	TRBJ2-1	CSARKPGSSDEQFF	TGCAGTGCCCGAAAACCAGGGAGTTCGGATGAGCAGTTCTTC
TRBV2	once	.	TRBJ2-7	CASRTSYEQYF	TGTGCCAGCAGGACATCCTACGAGCAGTACTTC
TRBV7-9	.	.	TRBJ2-5	CASSPRTGETQYF	TGTGCCAGCAGCCCCCGGACGGGAGAGACCCAGTACTTC
TRBV30	.	TRBD2	TRBJ2-3	CAWEKGAGGTDTQYF	TGTGCCTGGGAGAAGGGAGCGGGAGGCACAGATACGCAGTATTTT
TRBV29-1	.	TRBD2	TRBJ2-5	CSVADSGRERAETQYF	TGCAGCGTTGCGGATAGCGGGAGGGAAAGGGCGGAGACCCAGTACTTC
TRBV7-2	.	TRBD1	TRBJ2-5	CASSRDRIETQYF	TGTGCCAGCAGTCGGGACAGGATAGAGACCCAGTACTTC
TRBV20-1	.	.	TRBJ1-5	CSAGRDNQPQHF	TGCAGCGCGGGACGGGACAATCAGCCCCAGCATTTT
TRBV27	.	.	TRBJ2-3	CASSLPLADTQYF	TGTGCCAGCAGTTTACCGCTTGCAGATACGCAGTATTTT
TRBV29-1	.	.	TRBJ2-5	CSVRGAYQETQYF	TGCAGCGTCCGAGGGGCGTACCAAGAGACCCAGTACTTC
TRBV5-4	.	TRBD1	TRBJ2-3	CASKGAGGTDTQYF	TGTGCCAGCAAGGGGGCTGGTGGGACAGATACGCAGTATTTT
TRBV14	.	.	TRBJ2-2	CASSFYVGRGTGELFF	TGTGCCAGCAGCTTTTACGTCGGACGGGGCACCGGGGAGCTGTTTTTT
TRBV29-1	.	TRBD1	TRBJ2-3	CSVPTSGTGSPEKYF	TGCAGCGTTCCGACCTCTGGGACAGGGAGCCCAGAAAAGTATTTT
TRBV24-1	.	.	TRBJ2-2	CATSFPRLDNTGELFF	TGTGCCACCAGTTTCCCGCGGCTCGATAACACCGGGGAGCTGTTTTTT
TRBV9	.	TRBD1	TRBJ1-3	CASSSGQGNTIYF	TGTGCCAGCAGCTCTGGACAGGGGAACACCATATATTTT